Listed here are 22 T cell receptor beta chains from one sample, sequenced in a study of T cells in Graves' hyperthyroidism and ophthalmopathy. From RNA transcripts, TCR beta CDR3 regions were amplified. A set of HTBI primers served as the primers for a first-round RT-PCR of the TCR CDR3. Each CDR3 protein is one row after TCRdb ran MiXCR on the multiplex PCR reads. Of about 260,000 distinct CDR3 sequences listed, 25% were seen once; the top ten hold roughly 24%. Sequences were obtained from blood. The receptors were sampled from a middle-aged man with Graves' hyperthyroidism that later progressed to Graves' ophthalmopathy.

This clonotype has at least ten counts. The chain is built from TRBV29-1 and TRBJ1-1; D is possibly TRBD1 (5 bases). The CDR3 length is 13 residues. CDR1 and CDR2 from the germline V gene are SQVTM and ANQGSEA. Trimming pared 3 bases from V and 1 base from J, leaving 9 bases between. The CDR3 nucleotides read TGCAGCGTTGAGAGAAGGGGGAACACTGAAGCTTTCTTT. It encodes CSVERRGNTEAFF. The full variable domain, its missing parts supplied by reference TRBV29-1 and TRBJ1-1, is SAVISQKPSRDICQRGTSLTIQCQVDSQVTMMFWYRQQPGQSLTLIATANQGSEATYESGFVIDKFPISRPNLTFSTLTVSNMSPEDSSIYLCSVERRGNTEAFFGQGTRLTVV.

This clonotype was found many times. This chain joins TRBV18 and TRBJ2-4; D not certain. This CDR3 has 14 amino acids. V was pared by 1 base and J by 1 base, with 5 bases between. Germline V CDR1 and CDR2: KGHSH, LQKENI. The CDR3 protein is CASSPRGAKNIQYF. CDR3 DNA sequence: TGTGCCAGCTCACCACGTGGGGCCAAAAACATTCAGTACTTC.

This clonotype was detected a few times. The CDR3, as DNA: TGCAGTGCCCAAAGTGGAAACACCATATATTTT. Protein sequence: CSAQSGNTIYF. V and J are TRBV20-1 and TRBJ1-3; D remains ambiguous. V was pared by 6 bases and J by 3 bases, with 6 bases between. This CDR3 is 11 amino acids long. CDR1 DFQATT and CDR2 SNEGSKA come from the germline V gene (reference sequence).

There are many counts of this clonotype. CDR3 sequence reads: CSARGRAGNTGELFF. DNA for the CDR3: TGCAGTGCTCGCGGGAGGGCCGGGAACACCGGGGAGCTGTTTTTT. This chain uses TRBV20-1 with TRBJ2-2; 9 bases are a match to TRBD2. This CDR3 region has 15 residues. Germline V gives CDR1 DFQATT, CDR2 SNEGSKA (reference sequence). Trimming cost V 5 bases and J 1 base; bases outside gene matches: 5.

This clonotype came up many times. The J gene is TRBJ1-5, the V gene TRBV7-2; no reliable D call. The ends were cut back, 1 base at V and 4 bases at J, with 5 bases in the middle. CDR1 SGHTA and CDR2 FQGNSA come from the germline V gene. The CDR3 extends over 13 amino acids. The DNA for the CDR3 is TGTGCCAGCAGCTTAGGAATTAATCAGCCCCAGCATTTT. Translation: CASSLGINQPQHF.

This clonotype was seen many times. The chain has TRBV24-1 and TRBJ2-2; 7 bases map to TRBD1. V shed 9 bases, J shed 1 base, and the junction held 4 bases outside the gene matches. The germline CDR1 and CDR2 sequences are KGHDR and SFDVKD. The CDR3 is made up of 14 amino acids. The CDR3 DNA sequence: TGTGCCACCGGCGGACAGGTGAACACCGGGGAGCTGTTTTTT. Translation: CATGGQVNTGELFF.

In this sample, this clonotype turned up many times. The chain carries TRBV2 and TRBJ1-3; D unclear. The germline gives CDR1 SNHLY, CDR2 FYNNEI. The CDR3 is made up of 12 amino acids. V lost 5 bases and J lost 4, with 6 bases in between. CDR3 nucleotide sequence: TGTGCCAGCAGTTTACAGGGAAACACCATATATTTT. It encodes CASSLQGNTIYF.

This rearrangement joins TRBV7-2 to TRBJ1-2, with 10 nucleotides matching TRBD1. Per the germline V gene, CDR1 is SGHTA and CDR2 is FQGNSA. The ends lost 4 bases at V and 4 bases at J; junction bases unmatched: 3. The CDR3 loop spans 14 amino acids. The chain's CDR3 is CASSSWTGGYGYTF. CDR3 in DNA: TGTGCCAGCAGCTCCTGGACAGGGGGCTATGGCTACACCTTC.

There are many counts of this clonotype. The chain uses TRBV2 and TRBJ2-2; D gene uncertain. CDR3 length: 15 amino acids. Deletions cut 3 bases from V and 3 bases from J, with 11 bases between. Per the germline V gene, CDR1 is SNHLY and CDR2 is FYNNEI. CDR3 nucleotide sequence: TGTGCCAGCAGTGAGGAGACCCCCGACACCGGGGAGCTGTTTTTT. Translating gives CASSEETPDTGELFF.

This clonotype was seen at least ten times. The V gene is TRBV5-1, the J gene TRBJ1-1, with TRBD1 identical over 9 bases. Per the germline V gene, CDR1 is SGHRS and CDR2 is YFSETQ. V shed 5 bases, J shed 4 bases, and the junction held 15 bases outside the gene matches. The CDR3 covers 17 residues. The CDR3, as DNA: TGCGCCAGCAGGGTGAGGCGTTCGGGACAGGGTGTCACTGAAGCTTTCTTT. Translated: CASRVRRSGQGVTEAFF. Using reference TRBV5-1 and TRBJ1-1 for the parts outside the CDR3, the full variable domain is KAGVTQTPRYLIKTRGQQVTLSCSPISGHRSVSWYQQTPGQGLQFLFEYFSETQRNKGNFPGRFSGRQFSNSRSEMNVSTLELGDSALYLCASRVRRSGQGVTEAFFGQGTRLTVV.

CDR3 sequence: CASSILGQDPYEQYF. The CDR3 DNA reads TGTGCCAGTAGTATATTGGGACAGGATCCCTACGAGCAGTACTTC. The chain employs TRBV19 and TRBJ2-7; TRBD1 aligns across 8 bases. The CDR3 length is 15 residues. Germline CDR1 LNHDA, CDR2 SQIVND (reference sequence). Trimming at V came to 2 bases and at J to 2 bases, leaving 5 bases not matched to a gene. The full variable domain, completed using reference TRBV19 and TRBJ2-7, is DGGITQSPKYLFRKEGQNVTLSCEQNLNHDAMYWYRQDPGQGLRLIYYSQIVNDFQKGDIAEGYSVSREKKESFPLTVTSAQKNPTAFYLCASSILGQDPYEQYFGPGTRLTVT.

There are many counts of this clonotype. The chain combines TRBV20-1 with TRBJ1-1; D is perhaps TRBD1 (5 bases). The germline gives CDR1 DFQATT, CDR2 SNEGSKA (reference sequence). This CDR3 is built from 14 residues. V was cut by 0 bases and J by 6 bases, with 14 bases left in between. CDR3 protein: CSARDRQGSPEAFF. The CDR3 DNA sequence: TGCAGTGCTAGAGATCGTCAGGGTTCCCCTGAAGCTTTCTTT.

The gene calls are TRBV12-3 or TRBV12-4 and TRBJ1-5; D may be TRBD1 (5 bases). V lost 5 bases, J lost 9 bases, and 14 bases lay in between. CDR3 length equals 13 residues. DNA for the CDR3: TGTGCCAGCAGTCGGGACGGCTCTGCGCCCCAGCATTTT. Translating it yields CASSRDGSAPQHF.

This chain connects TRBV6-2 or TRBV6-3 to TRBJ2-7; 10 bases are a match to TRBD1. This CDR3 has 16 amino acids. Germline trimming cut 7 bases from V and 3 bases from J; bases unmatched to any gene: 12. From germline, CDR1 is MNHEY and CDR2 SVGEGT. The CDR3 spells CASTMGGTGVDYEQYF. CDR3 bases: TGTGCCAGCACCATGGGCGGGACAGGGGTAGACTACGAGCAGTACTTC.

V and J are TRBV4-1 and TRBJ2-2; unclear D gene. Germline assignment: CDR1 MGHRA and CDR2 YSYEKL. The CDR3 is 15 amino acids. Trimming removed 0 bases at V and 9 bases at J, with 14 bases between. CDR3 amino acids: CASSQDPTMVRELFF. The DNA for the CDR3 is TGCGCCAGCAGCCAAGATCCCACCATGGTCAGGGAGCTGTTTTTT.

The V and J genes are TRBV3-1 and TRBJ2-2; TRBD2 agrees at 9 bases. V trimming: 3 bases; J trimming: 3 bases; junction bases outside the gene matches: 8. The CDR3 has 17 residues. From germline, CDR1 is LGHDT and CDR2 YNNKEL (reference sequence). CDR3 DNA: TGTGCCAGCAGCCAGGCTCGGTTAGCGGGGGACACCGGGGAGCTGTTTTTT. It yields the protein CASSQARLAGDTGELFF.

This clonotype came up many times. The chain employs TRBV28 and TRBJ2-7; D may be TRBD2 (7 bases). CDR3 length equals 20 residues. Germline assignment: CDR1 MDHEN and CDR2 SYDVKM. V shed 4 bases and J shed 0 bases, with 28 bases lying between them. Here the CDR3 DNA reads TGTGCCAGCAGTTCCCGGAGGGGGGGGTCACGCCTTACCTCCTCCTACGAGCAGTACTTC. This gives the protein CASSSRRGGSRLTSSYEQYF.

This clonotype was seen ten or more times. The CDR3 sequence is CASSLGSGAQETQYF. The CDR3 coding sequence is TGTGCCAGCAGCTTAGGATCCGGGGCCCAAGAGACCCAGTACTTC. This chain joins TRBV7-3 and TRBJ2-5, with D perhaps TRBD1 or TRBD2 (5 bases each). CDR1 SGHTA and CDR2 FQGTGA come from the germline V gene. The CDR3 is made up of 15 amino acids. The V end lost 2 bases, the J end lost 1 base, and 11 bases lay between the germline ends.

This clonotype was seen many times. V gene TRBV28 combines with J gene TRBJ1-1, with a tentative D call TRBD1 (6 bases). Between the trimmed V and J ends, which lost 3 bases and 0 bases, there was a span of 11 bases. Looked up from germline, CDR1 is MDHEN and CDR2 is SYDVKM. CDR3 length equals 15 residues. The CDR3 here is CASSFPGTLNTEAFF. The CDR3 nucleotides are TGTGCCAGCAGTTTCCCCGGGACACTGAACACTGAAGCTTTCTTT.

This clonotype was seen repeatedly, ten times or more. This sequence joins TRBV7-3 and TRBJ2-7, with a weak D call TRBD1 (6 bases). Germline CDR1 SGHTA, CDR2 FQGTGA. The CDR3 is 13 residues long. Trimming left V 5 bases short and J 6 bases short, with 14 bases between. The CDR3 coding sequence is TGTGCCAGCAGCCAACAACAGGGCAGCGAGCAGTACTTC. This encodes CASSQQQGSEQYF.

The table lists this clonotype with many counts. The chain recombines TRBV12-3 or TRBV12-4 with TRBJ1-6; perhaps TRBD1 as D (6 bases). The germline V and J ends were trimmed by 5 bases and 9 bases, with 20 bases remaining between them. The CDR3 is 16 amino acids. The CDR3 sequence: CASSTYPGQKGSPLHF. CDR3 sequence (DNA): TGTGCCAGCAGTACCTACCCTGGACAGAAGGGTTCACCCCTCCACTTT.

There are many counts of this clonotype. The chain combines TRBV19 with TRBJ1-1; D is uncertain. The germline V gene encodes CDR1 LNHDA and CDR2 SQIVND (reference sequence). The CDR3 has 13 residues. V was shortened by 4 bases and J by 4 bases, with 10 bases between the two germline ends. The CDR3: CASSTSASTEAFF. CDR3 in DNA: TGTGCCAGTAGTACGTCGGCCAGCACTGAAGCTTTCTTT.